A selection of T cell receptor beta chains follows, all from one sample in a study. TCRdb redid the calling of the RT-PCR reads with MiXCR, one entry per CDR3 protein. The repertoire holds hundreds of thousands of distinct CDR3 sequences, over 12% seen once, with just over 3.5% in the top ten. The source material was memory CD4+ T cells from blood. These receptors all stem from a female donor in good health, serving as a healthy control. CDR3s include the opening cysteine and the closing phenylalanine or tryptophan. The D gene is left open where the match is weak. Rows may omit the clone size; those that give it use once, few, many or a size class.

CDR3aa: CASSSLAGVEQFF; CDR3nt: TGTGCCAGCAGTTCCTTAGCGGGGGTTGAGCAGTTCTTC; j_gene: TRBJ2-1; v_gene: TRBV27; abundance: .; d_gene: TRBD2
CDR3aa: CASSYGTGNQPQHF; CDR3nt: TGTGCCAGCAGTTATGGGACGGGCAATCAGCCCCAGCATTTT; j_gene: TRBJ1-5; v_gene: TRBV7-2; abundance: many; d_gene: .
CDR3aa: CSARPPLADDYNEQFF; CDR3nt: TGCAGTGCTAGACCACCCTTAGCGGATGACTACAATGAGCAGTTCTTC; j_gene: TRBJ2-1; v_gene: TRBV20-1; abundance: few; d_gene: .
CDR3aa: CASSMTLGDYGYTF; CDR3nt: TGCGCCAGCAGCATGACACTAGGTGATTATGGCTACACCTTC; j_gene: TRBJ1-2; v_gene: TRBV5-1; abundance: few; d_gene: .
CDR3aa: CASSLRGAAGVGEQFF; CDR3nt: TGTGCCAGCAGCTTAAGGGGAGCAGCGGGAGTCGGTGAGCAGTTCTTC; j_gene: TRBJ2-1; v_gene: TRBV11-2; abundance: .; d_gene: TRBD2
CDR3aa: CASTSTGPHPRQPQHF; CDR3nt: TGTGCCAGCACTTCGACAGGGCCTCACCCCCGTCAGCCCCAGCATTTT; j_gene: TRBJ1-5; v_gene: TRBV2; abundance: .; d_gene: TRBD1
CDR3aa: CASSRRGTNSYNEQFF; CDR3nt: TGTGCCAGCAGCCGCCGGGGGACTAACTCCTACAATGAGCAGTTCTTC; j_gene: TRBJ2-1; v_gene: TRBV6-5; abundance: many; d_gene: TRBD2
CDR3aa: CSASRTLHGYTF; CDR3nt: TGCAGTGCTAGCAGAACTCTTCATGGCTACACCTTC; j_gene: TRBJ1-2; v_gene: TRBV20-1; abundance: few; d_gene: .
CDR3aa: CASSPWRTSGSNEQFF; CDR3nt: TGTGCCAGCAGCCCGTGGAGGACTAGCGGGAGTAATGAGCAGTTCTTC; j_gene: TRBJ2-1; v_gene: TRBV7-9; abundance: many; d_gene: TRBD2
CDR3aa: CASRQQSSGNTIYF; CDR3nt: TGTGCCAGCAGACAGCAGTCATCGGGAAACACCATATATTTT; j_gene: TRBJ1-3; v_gene: TRBV6-5; abundance: .; d_gene: .
CDR3aa: CATRPAGENTGELFF; CDR3nt: TGTGCCACCAGGCCAGCGGGAGAGAACACCGGGGAGCTGTTTTTT; j_gene: TRBJ2-2; v_gene: TRBV6-5; abundance: few; d_gene: TRBD2
CDR3aa: CRCWGAYNEQFF; CDR3nt: TGCAGATGCTGGGGGGCTTACAATGAGCAGTTCTTC; j_gene: TRBJ2-1; v_gene: TRBV20-1; abundance: .; d_gene: .
CDR3aa: CRGFEGSEAFF; CDR3nt: TGCAGGGGGTTTGAGGGTTCTGAAGCTTTCTTT; j_gene: TRBJ1-1; v_gene: TRBV20-1; abundance: few; d_gene: .
CDR3aa: CASSLRTSGGQETQYF; CDR3nt: TGCGCCAGCAGCTTGAGGACTAGCGGGGGGCAAGAGACCCAGTACTTC; j_gene: TRBJ2-5; v_gene: TRBV5-1; abundance: .; d_gene: TRBD2
CDR3aa: CASSLTPMNTEAFF; CDR3nt: TGTGCCAGCAGCTTAACTCCGATGAACACTGAAGCTTTCTTT; j_gene: TRBJ1-1; v_gene: TRBV7-2; abundance: .; d_gene: .
CDR3aa: CASSYGAEPSYNEQFF; CDR3nt: TGTGCCAGCAGTTACGGGGCGGAACCCTCCTACAATGAGCAGTTCTTC; j_gene: TRBJ2-1; v_gene: TRBV6-5; abundance: few; d_gene: .
CDR3aa: CASSLKPRGSFYPSGGANVLTF; CDR3nt: TGTGCCAGCAGTTTGAAACCCAGGGGGAGCTTTTATCCATCGGGAGGGGCCAACGTCCTGACTTTC; j_gene: TRBJ2-6; v_gene: TRBV28; abundance: .; d_gene: TRBD1
CDR3aa: CASSFVRTSGTSQFF; CDR3nt: TGTGCCAGCAGTTTCGTAAGAACTAGCGGGACCTCGCAGTTCTTC; j_gene: TRBJ2-1; v_gene: TRBV6-6; abundance: few; d_gene: TRBD2
CDR3aa: CSVTRANVLTF; CDR3nt: TGCAGCGTGACACGAGCCAACGTCCTGACTTTC; j_gene: TRBJ2-6; v_gene: TRBV29-1; abundance: .; d_gene: .
CDR3aa: CASSEGTSIGGEQFF; CDR3nt: TGTGCCAGCAGTGAAGGGACTAGTATAGGGGGGGAGCAGTTCTTC; j_gene: TRBJ2-1; v_gene: TRBV2; abundance: .; d_gene: .
CDR3aa: CASKAGAPRNTEAFF; CDR3nt: TGTGCCAGCAAAGCGGGGGCCCCGAGAAACACTGAAGCTTTCTTT; j_gene: TRBJ1-1; v_gene: TRBV27; abundance: many; d_gene: .
CDR3aa: CASSFKKSFAVGTEAFF; CDR3nt: TGTGCCAGCAGCTTCAAGAAATCTTTTGCGGTCGGCACTGAAGCTTTCTTT; j_gene: TRBJ1-1; v_gene: TRBV13; abundance: .; d_gene: .
CDR3aa: CSVGGSGQGIYNEQFF; CDR3nt: TGCAGCGTTGGGGGATCGGGACAGGGAATCTACAATGAGCAGTTCTTC; j_gene: TRBJ2-1; v_gene: TRBV29-1; abundance: many; d_gene: TRBD1
CDR3aa: CSARVGAGDSYEQYF; CDR3nt: TGCAGTGCTAGAGTAGGGGCAGGCGACTCCTACGAGCAGTACTTC; j_gene: TRBJ2-7; v_gene: TRBV20-1; abundance: few; d_gene: .
CDR3aa: CASGPGTIQETQYF; CDR3nt: TGTGCCAGCGGACCCGGGACCATACAAGAGACCCAGTACTTC; j_gene: TRBJ2-5; v_gene: TRBV6-2/TRBV6-3; abundance: few; d_gene: .
CDR3aa: CASSHTGGPYNEQFF; CDR3nt: TGCGCCAGCAGCCACACGGGGGGGCCCTACAATGAGCAGTTCTTC; j_gene: TRBJ2-1; v_gene: TRBV4-3; abundance: .; d_gene: TRBD2
CDR3aa: CASSRQGVETQYF; CDR3nt: TGTGCCAGCAGCAGACAGGGGGTCGAGACCCAGTACTTC; j_gene: TRBJ2-5; v_gene: TRBV5-6; abundance: few; d_gene: TRBD1
CDR3aa: CASSLYEKLFF; CDR3nt: TGTGCCAGCAGTTTATATGAAAAACTGTTTTTT; j_gene: TRBJ1-4; v_gene: TRBV12-3/TRBV12-4; abundance: many; d_gene: .
CDR3aa: CATGAGTGVVDTQYF; CDR3nt: TGTGCCACCGGAGCAGGGACAGGGGTGGTCGATACGCAGTATTTT; j_gene: TRBJ2-3; v_gene: TRBV24-1; abundance: .; d_gene: TRBD1
CDR3aa: CASSPQEYEQYF; CDR3nt: TGTGCCAGCAGTCCTCAGGAATACGAGCAGTACTTC; j_gene: TRBJ2-7; v_gene: TRBV6-2/TRBV6-3; abundance: many; d_gene: .
CDR3aa: CASGLDSANYGYTF; CDR3nt: TGTGCCAGCGGCCTGGACAGTGCTAACTATGGCTACACCTTC; j_gene: TRBJ1-2; v_gene: TRBV27; abundance: .; d_gene: .
CDR3aa: CASSLTRGAYTF; CDR3nt: TGTGCCAGCAGTCTCACCAGGGGAGCCTACACCTTC; j_gene: TRBJ1-2; v_gene: TRBV12-3/TRBV12-4; abundance: .; d_gene: .
CDR3aa: CSAPQSFTSGETQYF; CDR3nt: TGCAGTGCTCCCCAGAGTTTTACTAGCGGAGAGACCCAGTACTTC; j_gene: TRBJ2-5; v_gene: TRBV20-1; abundance: many; d_gene: TRBD2
CDR3aa: CASSLGNGGETQYF; CDR3nt: TGCGCCAGCAGCTTGGGGAACGGGGGAGAGACCCAGTACTTC; j_gene: TRBJ2-5; v_gene: TRBV5-1; abundance: .; d_gene: .
CDR3aa: CSARPLADSYNEQFF; CDR3nt: TGCAGTGCTAGGCCCCTAGCGGACTCCTACAATGAGCAGTTCTTC; j_gene: TRBJ2-1; v_gene: TRBV20-1; abundance: many; d_gene: TRBD2
CDR3aa: CASNSLGGLNTEAFF; CDR3nt: TGTGCCAGCAACTCATTGGGTGGACTTAACACTGAAGCTTTCTTT; j_gene: TRBJ1-1; v_gene: TRBV6-1; abundance: few; d_gene: .
CDR3aa: CASRFESNVGEQYF; CDR3nt: TGTGCCAGCAGATTCGAGTCAAACGTCGGCGAGCAGTACTTC; j_gene: TRBJ2-7; v_gene: TRBV12-3/TRBV12-4; abundance: few; d_gene: .
CDR3aa: CSASGPPDNSPLHF; CDR3nt: TGCAGTGCTAGTGGCCCCCCCGATAATTCACCCCTCCACTTT; j_gene: TRBJ1-6; v_gene: TRBV20-1; abundance: few; d_gene: .
CDR3aa: CASSFQGVNSYEQYF; CDR3nt: TGTGCCAGCAGCTTTCAGGGAGTCAACTCCTACGAGCAGTACTTC; j_gene: TRBJ2-7; v_gene: TRBV7-2; abundance: few; d_gene: .
CDR3aa: CASSADRVAYEQYF; CDR3nt: TGTGCCAGCAGTGCGGACAGGGTGGCATACGAGCAGTACTTC; j_gene: TRBJ2-7; v_gene: TRBV6-1; abundance: few; d_gene: TRBD1
CDR3aa: CSATPGLAGGERNEQFF; CDR3nt: TGCAGCGCCACACCGGGACTAGCGGGAGGGGAACGCAATGAGCAGTTCTTC; j_gene: TRBJ2-1; v_gene: TRBV29-1; abundance: many; d_gene: TRBD2